This record looks at one T cell receptor beta chain sequence and its context. V lost 6 bases, J lost 0 bases, and 11 bases lay in between. CDR1 is SNHLY, CDR2 FYNNEI, per germline. The CDR3 consists of 15 residues. The data originate from a study of blood T cells in healthy people across ages. Each sample used at least 6.5 million PBMCs. Then a second PCR, running roughly 7 to 11 cycles, was carried out with a sample-barcoded 5' primer and a J-beta primer mix. Each CDR3 protein is one row after TCRdb ran MiXCR on the 5' RACE reads. The sample includes about 1,400,000 distinct CDR3 sequences, 59% of them seen just once.

This rearrangement joins TRBV2 to TRBJ2-2, with unresolved D. This clonotype was obtained from a man between 18 and 35 years old in good health. Sequences were obtained from blood. CDR3 loop: CASRGLFANTGELFF. Written as DNA, the CDR3 is TGTGCCAGCAGAGGGCTCTTCGCGAACACCGGGGAGCTGTTTTTT.